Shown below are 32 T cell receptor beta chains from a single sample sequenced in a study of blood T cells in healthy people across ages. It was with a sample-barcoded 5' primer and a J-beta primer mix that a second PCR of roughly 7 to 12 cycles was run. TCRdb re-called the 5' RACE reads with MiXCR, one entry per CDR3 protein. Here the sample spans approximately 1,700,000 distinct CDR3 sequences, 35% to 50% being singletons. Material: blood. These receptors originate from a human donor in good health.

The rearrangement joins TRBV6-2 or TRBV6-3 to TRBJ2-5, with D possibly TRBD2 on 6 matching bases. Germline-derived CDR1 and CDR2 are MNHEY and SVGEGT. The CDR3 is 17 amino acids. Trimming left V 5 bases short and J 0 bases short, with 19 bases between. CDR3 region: CASSRMRDSDYQETQYF. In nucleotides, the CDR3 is TGTGCCAGCAGTAGAATGCGGGACTCCGATTACCAAGAGACCCAGTACTTC.

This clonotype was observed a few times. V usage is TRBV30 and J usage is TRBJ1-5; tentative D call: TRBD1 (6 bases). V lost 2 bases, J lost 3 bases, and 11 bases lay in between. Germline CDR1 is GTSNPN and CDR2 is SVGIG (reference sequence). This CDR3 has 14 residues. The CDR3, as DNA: TGTGCCTGGAGTCGGGGACATAACAATCAGCCCCAGCATTTT. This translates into CAWSRGHNNQPQHF.

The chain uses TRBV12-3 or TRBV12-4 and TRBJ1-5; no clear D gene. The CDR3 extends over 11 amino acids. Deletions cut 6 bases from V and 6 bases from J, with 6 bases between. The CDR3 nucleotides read TGTGCCAGCAGCCCAAGTCAGCCCCAGCATTTT. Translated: CASSPSQPQHF.

Written as DNA, the CDR3 is TGTGCCAGCAGCCCCCAAGCCCCCGGGGGTTATGAGCAGTACTTC. Residues: CASSPQAPGGYEQYF. The chain carries TRBV9 and TRBJ2-4; D might be TRBD2 (6 bases). V was cut by 4 bases and J by 13 bases, with 24 bases left in between. Germline V gene lookup returns CDR1 SGDLS and CDR2 YYNGEE. The CDR3 runs to 15 residues. Full variable domain (rest looked up from reference TRBV9 and TRBJ2-4): DSGVTQTPKHLITATGQRVTLRCSPRSGDLSVYWYQQSLDQGLQFLIQYYNGEERAKGNILERFSAQQFPDLHSELNLSSLELGDSALYFCASSPQAPGGYEQYFGAGTRLSVL.

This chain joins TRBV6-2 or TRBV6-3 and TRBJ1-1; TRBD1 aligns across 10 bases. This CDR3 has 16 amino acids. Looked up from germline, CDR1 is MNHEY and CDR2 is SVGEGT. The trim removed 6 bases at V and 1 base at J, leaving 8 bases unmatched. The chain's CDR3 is CASSRGTGDPNTEAFF. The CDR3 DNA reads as TGTGCCAGCAGCCGCGGGACAGGGGACCCGAACACTGAAGCTTTCTTT.

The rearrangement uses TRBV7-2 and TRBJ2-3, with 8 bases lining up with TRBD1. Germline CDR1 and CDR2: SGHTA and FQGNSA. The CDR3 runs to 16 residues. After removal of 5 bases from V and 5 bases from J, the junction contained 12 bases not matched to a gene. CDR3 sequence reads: CASSPRTGSLGDTQYF. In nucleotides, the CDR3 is TGTGCCAGCAGCCCCAGGACAGGGTCATTAGGAGATACGCAGTATTTT. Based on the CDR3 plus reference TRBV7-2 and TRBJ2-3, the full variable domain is GAGVSQSPSNKVTEKGKDVELRCDPISGHTALYWYRQSLGQGLEFLIYFQGNSAPDKSGLPSDRFSAERTGGSVSTLTIQRTQQEDSAVYLCASSPRTGSLGDTQYFGPGTRLTVL.

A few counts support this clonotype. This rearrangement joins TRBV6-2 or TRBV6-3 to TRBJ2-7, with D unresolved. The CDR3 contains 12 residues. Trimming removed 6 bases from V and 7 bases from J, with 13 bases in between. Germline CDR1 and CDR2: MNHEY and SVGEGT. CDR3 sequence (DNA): TGTGCCAGCAGCTCCCAGACTTGGGAGCAGTACTTC. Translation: CASSSQTWEQYF.

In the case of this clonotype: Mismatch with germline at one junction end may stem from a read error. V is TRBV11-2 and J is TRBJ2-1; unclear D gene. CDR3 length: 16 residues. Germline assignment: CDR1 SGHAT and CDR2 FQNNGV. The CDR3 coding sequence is TGTGCCAGCAGCTTAGATCTCTTGGCACGGGTGAATGGGCAGTTCTTC. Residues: CASSLDLLARVNGQFF.

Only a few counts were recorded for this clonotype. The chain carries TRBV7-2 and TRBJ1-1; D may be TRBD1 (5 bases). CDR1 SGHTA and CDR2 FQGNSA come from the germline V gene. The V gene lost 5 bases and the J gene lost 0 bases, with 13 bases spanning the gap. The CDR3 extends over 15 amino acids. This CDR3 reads CASSPGAGMNTEAFF. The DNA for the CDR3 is TGTGCCAGCAGCCCCGGGGCAGGAATGAACACTGAAGCTTTCTTT.

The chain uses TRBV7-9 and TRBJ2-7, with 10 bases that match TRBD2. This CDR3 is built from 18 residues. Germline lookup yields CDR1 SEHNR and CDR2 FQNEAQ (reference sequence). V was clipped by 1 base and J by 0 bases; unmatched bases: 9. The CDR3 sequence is CASSLGASGGYSSYEQYF. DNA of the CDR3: TGTGCCAGCAGCTTAGGGGCTAGCGGGGGCTACAGCTCCTACGAGCAGTACTTC.

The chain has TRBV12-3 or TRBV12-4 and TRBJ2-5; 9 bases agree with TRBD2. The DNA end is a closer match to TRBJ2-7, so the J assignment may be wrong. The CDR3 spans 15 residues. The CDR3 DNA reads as TGTGCCAGCAGTTTGGGCGGGGGGGCCTCAAGCGAGCAGTACTTC. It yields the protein CASSLGGGASSEQYF.

CDR3 amino acids: CASSANRAEAFF. CDR3 coding DNA: TGTGCCAGCAGCGCCAACAGGGCTGAAGCTTTCTTT. The chain recombines TRBV7-2 with TRBJ1-1; TRBD1 is a possible D gene (6 bases). Trimming shortened V by 5 bases and J by 6 bases, and 10 bases separated the two germline ends. The CDR3 runs 12 residues. The germline gives CDR1 SGHTA, CDR2 FQGNSA.

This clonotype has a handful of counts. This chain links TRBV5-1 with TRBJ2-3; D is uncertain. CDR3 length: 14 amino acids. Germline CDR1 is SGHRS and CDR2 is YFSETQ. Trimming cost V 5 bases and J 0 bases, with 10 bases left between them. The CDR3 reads CASSSEDSTDTQYF. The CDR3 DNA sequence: TGCGCCAGCAGTTCCGAGGATAGCACAGATACGCAGTATTTT. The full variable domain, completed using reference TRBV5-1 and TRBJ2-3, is KAGVTQTPRYLIKTRGQQVTLSCSPISGHRSVSWYQQTPGQGLQFLFEYFSETQRNKGNFPGRFSGRQFSNSRSEMNVSTLELGDSALYLCASSSEDSTDTQYFGPGTRLTVL.

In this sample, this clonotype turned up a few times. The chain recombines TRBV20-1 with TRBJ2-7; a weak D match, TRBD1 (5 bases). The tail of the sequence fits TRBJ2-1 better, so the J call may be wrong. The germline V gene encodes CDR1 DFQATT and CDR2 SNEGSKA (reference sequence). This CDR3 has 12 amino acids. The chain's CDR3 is CSASSGNYEQFF. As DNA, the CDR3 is TGCAGTGCTAGCTCAGGGAATTACGAGCAGTTCTTC.

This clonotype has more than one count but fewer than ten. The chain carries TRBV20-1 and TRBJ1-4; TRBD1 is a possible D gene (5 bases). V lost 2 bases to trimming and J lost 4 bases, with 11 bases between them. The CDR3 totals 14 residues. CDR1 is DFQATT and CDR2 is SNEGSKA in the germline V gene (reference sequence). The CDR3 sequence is CSARRGRVNEKLFF. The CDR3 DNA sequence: TGCAGTGCTAGAAGGGGCAGAGTTAATGAAAAACTGTTTTTT.

The CDR3 loop reads CASSWTGRDWTEAFF. The DNA for the CDR3 is TGTGCCAGCAGCTGGACAGGGCGAGACTGGACTGAAGCTTTCTTT. The chain carries TRBV11-3 and TRBJ1-1; 8 nucleotides match TRBD1. The trim removed 4 bases at V and 5 bases at J, leaving 9 bases unmatched. CDR1 is SGHNT and CDR2 is YENEEA in the germline V gene. This CDR3 is built from 15 residues.

CDR3 in DNA: TGCGCCAGCAGCGACCGGTCAGACTACACCTTC. It encodes CASSDRSDYTF. The rearrangement links TRBV5-1 to TRBJ1-2, with D unresolved. V lost 4 bases and J lost 10, with 11 bases in between. The CDR3 has 11 amino acids. The germline V gene has CDR1 SGHRS and CDR2 YFSETQ.

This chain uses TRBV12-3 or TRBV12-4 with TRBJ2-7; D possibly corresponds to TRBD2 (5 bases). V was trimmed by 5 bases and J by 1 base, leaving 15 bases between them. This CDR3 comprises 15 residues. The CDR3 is CASSPRGGLSYEQYF. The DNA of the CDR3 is TGTGCCAGCAGTCCCCGGGGTGGCTTATCCTACGAGCAGTACTTC.

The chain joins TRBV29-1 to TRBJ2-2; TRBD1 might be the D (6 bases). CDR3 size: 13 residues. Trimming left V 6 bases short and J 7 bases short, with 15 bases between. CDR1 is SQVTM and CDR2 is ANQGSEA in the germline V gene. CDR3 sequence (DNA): TGCAGCGTCGTAAACTACAGGGACGGGGAGCTGTTTTTT. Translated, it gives CSVVNYRDGELFF.

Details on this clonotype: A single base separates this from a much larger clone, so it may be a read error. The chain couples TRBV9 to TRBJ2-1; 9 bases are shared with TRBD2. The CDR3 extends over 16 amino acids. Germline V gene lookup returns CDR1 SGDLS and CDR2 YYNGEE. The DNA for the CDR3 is TGTGCCGGCAGCTCGCTGCGGGGGGGCCATTACAATGAGCAGTTCTTC. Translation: CAGSSLRGGHYNEQFF.

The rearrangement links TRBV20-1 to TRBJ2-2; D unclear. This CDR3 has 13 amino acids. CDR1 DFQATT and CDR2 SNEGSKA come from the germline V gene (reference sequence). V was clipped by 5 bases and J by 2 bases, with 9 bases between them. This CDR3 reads CSAPQVNTGELFF. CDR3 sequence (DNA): TGCAGTGCTCCTCAGGTTAACACCGGGGAGCTGTTTTTT.

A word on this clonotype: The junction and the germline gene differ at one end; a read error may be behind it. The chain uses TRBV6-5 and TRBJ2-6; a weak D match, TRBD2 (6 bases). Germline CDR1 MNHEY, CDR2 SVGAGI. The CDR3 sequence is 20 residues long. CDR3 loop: CVSSSRLGSGRSSGANVLTF. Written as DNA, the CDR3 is TGTGTCAGCAGTTCCCGCCTCGGTAGCGGCCGAAGCTCCGGGGCCAACGTCCTGACTTTC.

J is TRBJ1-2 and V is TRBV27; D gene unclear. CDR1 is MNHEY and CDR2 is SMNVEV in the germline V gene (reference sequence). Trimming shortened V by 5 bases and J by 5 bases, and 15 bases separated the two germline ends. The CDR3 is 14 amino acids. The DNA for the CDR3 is TGTGCCAGCAGTGAACAGCGGATGGGGTATGGCTACACCTTC. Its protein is CASSEQRMGYGYTF.

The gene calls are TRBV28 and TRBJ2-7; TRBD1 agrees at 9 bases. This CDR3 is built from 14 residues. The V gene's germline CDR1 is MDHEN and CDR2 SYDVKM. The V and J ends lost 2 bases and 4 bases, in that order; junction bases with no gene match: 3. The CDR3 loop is CASSLTGGWYEQYF. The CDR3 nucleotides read TGTGCCAGCAGTTTAACAGGGGGCTGGTACGAGCAGTACTTC.

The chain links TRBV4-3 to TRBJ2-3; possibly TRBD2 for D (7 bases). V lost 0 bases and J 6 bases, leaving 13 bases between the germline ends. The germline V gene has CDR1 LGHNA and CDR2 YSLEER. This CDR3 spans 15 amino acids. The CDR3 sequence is CASSQDWGGADTQYF. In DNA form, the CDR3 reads TGCGCCAGCAGCCAAGATTGGGGGGGGGCGGATACGCAGTATTTT.

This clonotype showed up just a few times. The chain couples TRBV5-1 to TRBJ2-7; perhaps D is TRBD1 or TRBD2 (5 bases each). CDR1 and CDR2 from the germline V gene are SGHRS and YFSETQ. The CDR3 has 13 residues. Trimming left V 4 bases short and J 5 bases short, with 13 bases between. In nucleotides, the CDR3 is TGCGCCAGCAGCCTGACAGCGGAAAACGAGCAGTACTTC. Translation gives CASSLTAENEQYF.

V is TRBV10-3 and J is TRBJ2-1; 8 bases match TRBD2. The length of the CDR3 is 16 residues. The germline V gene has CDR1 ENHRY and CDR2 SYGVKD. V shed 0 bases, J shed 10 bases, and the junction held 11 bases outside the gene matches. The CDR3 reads CAISESTGLVTGEQFF. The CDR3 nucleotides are TGTGCCATCAGTGAGTCGACGGGACTAGTCACGGGGGAGCAGTTCTTC.

Written as DNA, the CDR3 is TGCGCCAGCAGCCCAACAGGGGGCAGGGTTGAAAAACTGTTTTTT. Protein product: CASSPTGGRVEKLFF. The chain links TRBV4-1 to TRBJ1-4; 9 nucleotides line up with TRBD1. This CDR3 spans 15 amino acids. Germline-derived CDR1 and CDR2 are MGHRA and YSYEKL. The J segment lost 7 bases and the V segment lost 4 bases, leaving 7 bases of the junction unmatched.

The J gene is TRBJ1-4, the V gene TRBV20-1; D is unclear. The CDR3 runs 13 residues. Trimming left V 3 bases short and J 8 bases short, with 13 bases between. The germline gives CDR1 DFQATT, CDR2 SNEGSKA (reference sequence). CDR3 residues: CSASRSLVEKLFF. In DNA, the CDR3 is TGCAGTGCTAGTCGGTCACTTGTAGAAAAACTGTTTTTT.

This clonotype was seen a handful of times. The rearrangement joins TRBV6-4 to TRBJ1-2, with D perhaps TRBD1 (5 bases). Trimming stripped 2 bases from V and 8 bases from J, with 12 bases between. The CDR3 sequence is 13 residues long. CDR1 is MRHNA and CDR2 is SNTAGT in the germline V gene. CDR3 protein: CASSDEGLGGYTF. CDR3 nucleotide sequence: TGTGCCAGCAGTGACGAGGGGCTCGGGGGCTACACCTTC.

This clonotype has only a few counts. The CDR3 here is CASSPRLEGGQQETQYF. For the CDR3, the DNA is TGTGCCAGCAGCCCCCGGCTTGAGGGGGGCCAACAAGAGACCCAGTACTTC. V and J are TRBV7-9 and TRBJ2-5; D may match TRBD1 or TRBD2 (6 bases each). The CDR3 sequence is 17 residues long. Germline V CDR1 and CDR2: SEHNR, FQNEAQ (reference sequence). Trimming shortened V by 5 bases and J by 2 bases, and 21 bases separated the two germline ends. Based on the CDR3 plus reference TRBV7-9 and TRBJ2-5, the full variable domain is DTGVSQNPRHKITKRGQNVTFRCDPISEHNRLYWYRQTLGQGPEFLTYFQNEAQLEKSRLLSDRFSAERPKGSFSTLEIQRTEQGDSAMYLCASSPRLEGGQQETQYFGPGTRLLVL.

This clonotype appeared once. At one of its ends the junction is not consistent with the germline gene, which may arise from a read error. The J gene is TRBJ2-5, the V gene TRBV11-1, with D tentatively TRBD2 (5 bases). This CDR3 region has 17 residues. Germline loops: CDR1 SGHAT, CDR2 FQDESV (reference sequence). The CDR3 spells CASSLRWPRSEGETQYF. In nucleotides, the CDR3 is TGCGCCAGCAGCTTAAGATGGCCTAGAAGCGAGGGAGAGACCCAGTACTTC.